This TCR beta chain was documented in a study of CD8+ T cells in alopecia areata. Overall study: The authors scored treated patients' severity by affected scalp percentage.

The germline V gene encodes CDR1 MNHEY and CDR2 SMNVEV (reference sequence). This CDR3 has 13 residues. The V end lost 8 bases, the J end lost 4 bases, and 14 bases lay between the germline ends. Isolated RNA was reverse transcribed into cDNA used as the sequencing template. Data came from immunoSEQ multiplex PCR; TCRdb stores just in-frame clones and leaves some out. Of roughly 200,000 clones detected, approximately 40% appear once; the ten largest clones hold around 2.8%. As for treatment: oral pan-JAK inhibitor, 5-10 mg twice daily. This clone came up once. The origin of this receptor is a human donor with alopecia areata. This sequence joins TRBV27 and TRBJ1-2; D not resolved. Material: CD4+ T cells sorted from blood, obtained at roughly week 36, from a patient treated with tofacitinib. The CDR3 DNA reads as TGTGCCAGCCCTAGACCTTGGGGCTATGGCTACACCTTC. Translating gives CASPRPWGYGYTF.